What follows are 20 T cell receptor beta chains derived from one specimen sequenced in a study of beta chain features in type 1 diabetes. Expressed TCRB transcripts were sequenced, since all the RNA that had been isolated was reverse transcribed. This table comes from immunoSEQ multiplex PCR, and its TCRdb copy is limited to in-frame clones, with some not included. Among under 250,000 clones listed, roughly a tenth were seen once. The specimen sequenced was central memory CD4+ T cells from blood. The receptors here all came from a young man in good health.

The V gene is TRBV5-4, the J gene TRBJ2-7; 10 nucleotides line up with TRBD2. Germline-derived CDR1 and CDR2 are SGHNT and YYREEE (reference sequence). The V segment lost 2 bases and the J segment 3 bases; nucleotides outside the gene matches: 2. The CDR3 totals 14 residues. The DNA for the CDR3 is TGTGCCAGCAGCTTTAGCGGGAGGCTCTACGAGCAGTACTTC. This codes for CASSFSGRLYEQYF.

This clone was observed a handful of times. J is TRBJ1-5 and V is TRBV27; a weak D match, TRBD1 (5 bases). V was pared by 2 bases and J by 10 bases, with 12 bases between. The CDR3 is 13 amino acids. In germline, CDR1 is MNHEY, CDR2 SMNVEV (reference sequence). CDR3 region: CASSLRGREPQHF. CDR3 in DNA: TGTGCCAGCAGTTTAAGGGGCCGGGAACCCCAGCATTTT.

This rearrangement joins TRBV6-5 to TRBJ1-2; the match to TRBD1 covers 9 bases. Germline V gives CDR1 MNHEY, CDR2 SVGAGI. V lost 6 bases, J lost 2 bases, and 7 bases stayed unmatched. The CDR3 has 15 amino acids. The chain's CDR3 is CASRRYGQGNYGYTF. CDR3 in DNA: TGTGCCAGCAGACGATACGGACAGGGGAACTATGGCTACACCTTC.

This clone was found a few times. The chain is built from TRBV7-8 and TRBJ2-7; maybe TRBD1 (5 bases). V dropped 1 base and J dropped 3 bases, with 16 bases sitting between them. CDR3 size: 16 residues. Germline CDR1 SGHVS, CDR2 FQNEAQ. The DNA for the CDR3 is TGTGCCAGCAGCTTAGATCGCGTTTGGCAGGGCTACGAGCAGTACTTC. Translated: CASSLDRVWQGYEQYF.

This clone came up a few times. The same CDR3 can be traced to other DNA sequences in this sample. The chain uses TRBV7-9 and TRBJ2-7; no firm D call. Between the trimmed V and J ends, which lost 5 bases and 1 base, there was a span of 12 bases. Germline CDR1 and CDR2: SEHNR and FQNEAQ (reference sequence). The length of the CDR3 is 14 residues. DNA of the CDR3: TGTGCCAGCAGCCCCGGCAGGCTATCCTACGAGCAGTACTTC. Its protein product is CASSPGRLSYEQYF.

This clone has just a few counts. A read error may produce the germline difference seen at one junction end. The chain couples TRBV7-9 to TRBJ1-1, with D tentatively TRBD1 (6 bases). Germline-derived CDR1 and CDR2 are SEHNR and FQNEAQ (reference sequence). This CDR3 has 16 residues. The CDR3 loop is CASGFQQGIMNTEAFF. CDR3 in DNA: TGTGCCAGCGGCTTCCAACAGGGCATCATGAACACTGAAGCTTTCTTT.

This clone occurred many times. The V call is TRBV2, the J call TRBJ2-5; D remains unclear. Germline CDR1 SNHLY, CDR2 FYNNEI. The ends were cut back, 9 bases at V and 7 bases at J, with 15 bases in the middle. The CDR3 has 12 residues. The CDR3 DNA sequence: TGTGCCAGTATCCAAGATCTTGGGACCCAGTACTTC. It specifies CASIQDLGTQYF.

The genes are TRBV5-4 and TRBJ2-3, with D hard to call. Germline V gene lookup returns CDR1 SGHNT and CDR2 YYREEE (reference sequence). Deletions cut 0 bases from V and 4 bases from J, with 6 bases between. This CDR3 has 13 amino acids. CDR3 bases: TGTGCCAGCAGCTTGGCCGGGTCAGATACGCAGTATTTT. This sequence encodes CASSLAGSDTQYF.

This clone has only a few counts. The CDR3 loop reads CANQEGETDTQYF. In DNA form, the CDR3 reads TGTGCCAACCAGGAGGGGGAAACAGATACGCAGTATTTT. The rearrangement links TRBV2 to TRBJ2-3; D is possibly TRBD1 or TRBD2 (6 bases each). The CDR3 is 13 residues long. Germline V gives CDR1 SNHLY, CDR2 FYNNEI. The V and J ends lost 10 bases and 3 bases respectively, with 14 bases between them.

This clone was seen many times. J is TRBJ2-3 and V is TRBV4-2; a possible D gene is TRBD2 (5 bases). Germline CDR1 is LGHNA and CDR2 is YNFKEQ. V gave up 0 bases and J gave up 0 bases, with 7 bases separating them. This CDR3 has 15 amino acids. The DNA for the CDR3 is TGTGCCAGCAGCCAAGAGACTACCAGCACAGATACGCAGTATTTT. Protein product: CASSQETTSTDTQYF.

In its sample, this clone was seen a few times. The V and J genes are TRBV11-3 and TRBJ2-5; D may correspond to TRBD1 or TRBD2 (5 bases each). V lost 5 bases to trimming and J lost 1 base, with 14 bases between them. This CDR3 spans 15 amino acids. Germline V gene sequence: CDR1 SGHNT, CDR2 YENEEA. DNA of the CDR3: TGTGCCAGCAGCCGATCGGGGCAGCCCCAAGAGACCCAGTACTTC. Translating it yields CASSRSGQPQETQYF.

This clone has at least ten counts. The V gene is TRBV21-1, the J gene TRBJ1-4. TRBV21-1 is reported as a pseudogene. This CDR3 has 14 residues. CDR3 nucleotide sequence: TGTGCCAGTCCCCGGGGTCGAGGAGGAGAAAAACTGTTTTTT. Protein: CASPRGRGGEKLFF.

The rearrangement uses TRBV4-1 and TRBJ2-2; perhaps TRBD2 as D (6 bases). Germline-derived CDR1 and CDR2 are MGHRA and YSYEKL. V lost 5 bases and J 3 bases, leaving 16 bases between the germline ends. The CDR3 is 16 amino acids. This chain's CDR3 is CASSLGGRGDTGELFF. The DNA of the CDR3 is TGCGCCAGCAGCTTGGGAGGCCGGGGTGACACCGGGGAGCTGTTTTTT.

This chain connects TRBV28 to TRBJ2-7, with D hard to call. The CDR3 covers 13 residues. Germline CDR1 and CDR2: MDHEN and SYDVKM. Trimming took 2 bases from V and 3 from J, leaving 8 bases between them. The DNA for the CDR3 is TGTGCCAGCAGTTTAAGTCGACTCTACGAGCAGTACTTC. It translates to CASSLSRLYEQYF.

This clone was observed many times. The same CDR3 is also encoded by other DNA sequences in this sample. The chain links TRBV30 to TRBJ2-1; no firm D call. Germline V lookup: CDR1 GTSNPN, CDR2 SVGIG (reference sequence). The CDR3 has 11 amino acids. V was shortened by 0 bases and J by 8 bases, with 5 bases between the two germline ends. In DNA, the CDR3 is TGTGCCTGGAGTGTTCGGTATGAGCAGTTCTTC. Amino acids: CAWSVRYEQFF.

This clone was picked up a small number of times. The V call is TRBV5-4, the J call TRBJ2-3, with D perhaps matching TRBD1 (5 bases). Germline CDR1 is SGHNT and CDR2 is YYREEE (reference sequence). Trimming stripped 4 bases from V and 6 bases from J, with 18 bases between. This CDR3 is built from 15 residues. The CDR3 here is CASSAERGSVDTQYF. The CDR3 DNA reads TGTGCCAGCAGCGCGGAAAGGGGTAGTGTGGATACGCAGTATTTT.

In nucleotides, the CDR3 is TGCGCCAGCAGCTTGTTTGCGGAACCCACAGATACGCAGTATTTT. Protein sequence: CASSLFAEPTDTQYF. The chain carries TRBV5-1 and TRBJ2-3; D unclear. The CDR3 consists of 15 residues. Germline loops: CDR1 SGHRS, CDR2 YFSETQ. Trimming cost V 1 base and J 2 bases, with 11 bases left between them. The full variable domain, in which reference TRBV5-1 and TRBJ2-3 provide the parts outside the CDR3, is KAGVTQTPRYLIKTRGQQVTLSCSPISGHRSVSWYQQTPGQGLQFLFEYFSETQRNKGNFPGRFSGRQFSNSRSEMNVSTLELGDSALYLCASSLFAEPTDTQYFGPGTRLTVL.

The table lists this clone with a few counts. The chain links TRBV7-7 to TRBJ2-2, with unresolved D. Trimming left V 4 bases short and J 1 base short, with 7 bases between. This CDR3 is 14 amino acids long. Per germline, CDR1 SSHAT and CDR2 FNYEAQ (reference sequence). In nucleotides, the CDR3 is TGTGCCAGCAGCTACGAGCGGAACACCGGGGAGCTGTTTTTT. Residues: CASSYERNTGELFF.

In its sample, this clone was seen a few times. J is TRBJ2-6 and V is TRBV10-3; D may be TRBD2 (5 bases). V lost 0 bases and J 3 bases, leaving 6 bases between the germline ends. Germline V gene sequence: CDR1 ENHRY, CDR2 SYGVKD. The CDR3 is 15 residues long. The CDR3 DNA is TGTGCCATCAGTGAGTCGAGGGTTGGGGCCAACGTCCTGACTTTC. This gives the protein CAISESRVGANVLTF.

This clone has just a few counts. The chain recombines TRBV10-3 with TRBJ2-7; no firm D call. V lost 3 bases and J 3 bases, leaving 6 bases between the germline ends. This CDR3 is built from 12 residues. Germline V gene sequence: CDR1 ENHRY, CDR2 SYGVKD. DNA of the CDR3: TGTGCCATCAGTGAAGGAGTCTACGAGCAGTACTTC. Translation: CAISEGVYEQYF.